The present T cell receptor beta chain was sequenced within a study of early T cells in non-severe SARS-CoV-2 infection. Study at large: Sequenced material consisted of bulk RNA (from unsorted whole blood), and chains were unpaired. Study conclusions and caveats: Anti-spike CD8 specificities were favored by VDJdb matching, whose results missed private and CD4 specificities.

This CDR3 region has 15 residues. With 7 bases removed from V and 5 bases from J, the gap between germline ends came to 20 bases. This clonotype was detected a few times. Its specificity is unknown. The library protocol tagged individual cDNA molecules with unique molecular identifiers. TCRdb reprocessed the 5' RACE reads via MiXCR and lists one record per CDR3 protein. The sample contains about 56,000 distinct CDR3 sequences, approximately 10% of which appear only once. This sequence was found in an adult who was a healthcare worker with PCR-confirmed SARS-CoV-2 infection or an uninfected control (not recorded which). The chain has TRBV12-3 or TRBV12-4 and TRBJ1-1; D not certain. Specimen: whole blood. CDR3: CASTTSDVGRTEAFF. In DNA form, the CDR3 reads TGTGCCAGCACCACCTCGGACGTGGGGAGAACTGAAGCTTTCTTT.